These 17 T cell receptor beta chains originate from one sample sequenced in a study of T cells after yellow fever vaccination. A single record per CDR3 protein comes from TCRdb applying MiXCR to the 5' RACE reads. The table shows 250,000 to 400,000 distinct CDR3 sequences, with approximately 4% occurring only once. Sequencing was performed on PBMCs, taken 5 days after the yellow fever booster vaccination. Every receptor here comes from a man younger than 35 who received the YFV17D yellow fever vaccine.

Points on this clonotype: At one end, the junction sequence differs from germline, possibly due to a read error. The CDR3 region has the DNA TGTGCTAGCAGCTCCGAGCGGGGTCAGCCCCAGCATTTT. Amino acid sequence: CASSSERGQPQHF. This rearrangement joins TRBV7-7 to TRBJ1-5; no firm D call. The CDR3 extends over 13 amino acids. Germline V gene sequence: CDR1 SSHAT, CDR2 FNYEAQ (reference sequence). Full variable domain (outside the CDR3, taken from reference TRBV7-7 and TRBJ1-5): GAGVSQSPRYKVTKRGQDVTLRCDPISSHATLYWYQQALGQGPEFLTYFNYEAQPDKSGLPSDRFSAERPEGSISTLTIQRTEQRDSAMYRCASSSERGQPQHFGDGTRLSIL.

This clonotype was counted ten times or more. The gene calls are TRBV7-6 and TRBJ2-6; 15 nucleotides agree with TRBD2. The CDR3 is 19 amino acids. Germline trimming cut 3 bases from V and 3 bases from J; bases unmatched to any gene: 6. Germline CDR1 SGHVS, CDR2 FNYEAQ. The CDR3 DNA reads as TGTGCCAGCAGCTTGAGGACTAGCGGGGGGGCTGGTGGGGCCAACGTCCTGACTTTC. As protein: CASSLRTSGGAGGANVLTF.

This clonotype was seen a few times. This chain links TRBV19 with TRBJ1-6, with D tentatively TRBD1 (5 bases). Looked up from germline, CDR1 is LNHDA and CDR2 is SQIVND (reference sequence). The CDR3 has 14 amino acids. Trimming took 6 bases from V and 10 from J, leaving 16 bases between them. CDR3 in DNA: TGTGCCAGTAGCGCGCGACCCGGGGCGTCACCCCTCCACTTT. Translation: CASSARPGASPLHF.

This clonotype was counted a few times. The CDR3 sequence is CASGQGNYEQYV. As DNA, the CDR3 is TGTGCCAGCGGACAGGGGAACTACGAGCAGTACGTC. V gene TRBV27 combines with J gene TRBJ2-7; 9 positions match TRBD1. CDR1 and CDR2 from the germline V gene are MNHEY and SMNVEV (reference sequence). This CDR3 has 12 amino acids. V lost 8 bases and J lost 3; bases outside the gene matches: 2.

This chain joins TRBV4-1 and TRBJ2-5; tentative D call: TRBD2 (6 bases). V was shortened by 5 bases and J by 6 bases, with 19 bases between the two germline ends. This CDR3 spans 15 amino acids. From germline, CDR1 is MGHRA and CDR2 YSYEKL. CDR3 amino acids: CASSYRRGSRQTQYF. Written as DNA, the CDR3 is TGCGCCAGCAGCTATCGCCGGGGGAGCCGGCAGACCCAGTACTTC.

The rearrangement links TRBV12-3 or TRBV12-4 to TRBJ1-1, with 9 nucleotides matching TRBD1. This CDR3 spans 14 amino acids. Trimming removed 6 bases from V and 1 base from J; junction bases left unmatched: 3. CDR3 sequence reads: CASRKGQGNTEAFF. CDR3 sequence (DNA): TGTGCCAGCAGGAAGGGACAGGGGAACACTGAAGCTTTCTTT.

This chain connects TRBV20-1 to TRBJ1-3, with no clear D. With 6 bases removed from V and 2 bases from J, the gap between germline ends came to 11 bases. Germline V gives CDR1 DFQATT, CDR2 SNEGSKA (reference sequence). This CDR3 region has 13 residues. The CDR3 protein is CSAPQRTGNTIYF. In nucleotides, the CDR3 is TGCAGTGCGCCCCAACGGACTGGAAACACCATATATTTT.

This clonotype came up a few times. The J gene is TRBJ2-4, the V gene TRBV19, with TRBD2 matching 9 bases. This CDR3 has 18 residues. Per the germline V gene, CDR1 is LNHDA and CDR2 is SQIVND (reference sequence). The V segment lost 5 bases and the J segment 0 bases; nucleotides outside the gene matches: 11. This CDR3 reads CASSLQVAGDLAKNIQYF. DNA of the CDR3: TGTGCCAGTAGTCTCCAGGTAGCGGGGGACCTAGCCAAAAACATTCAGTACTTC.

This rearrangement joins TRBV7-2 to TRBJ2-6, with a tentative D call TRBD1 (5 bases). V lost 3 bases, J lost 3 bases, and 12 bases lay in between. The CDR3 spans 16 residues. Per germline, CDR1 SGHTA and CDR2 FQGNSA. DNA of the CDR3: TGTGCCAGCAGCTTGGAAGGGGCCAATGGGGCCAACGTCCTGACTTTC. This codes for CASSLEGANGANVLTF.

This clonotype has ten or more counts. The J gene is TRBJ2-7, the V gene TRBV6-5; D perhaps matches TRBD2 (5 bases). The V and J ends lost 5 bases and 2 bases respectively, with 16 bases between them. CDR3 size: 15 residues. Germline CDR1 MNHEY, CDR2 SVGAGI. The CDR3 sequence: CASSLDQASTYEQYF. CDR3 in DNA: TGTGCCAGCAGTCTGGACCAAGCTAGCACCTACGAGCAGTACTTC.

This clonotype was seen at least ten times. The chain has TRBV28 and TRBJ2-3, with TRBD2 identical over 8 bases. This CDR3 is 16 amino acids long. V lost 1 base and J lost 5; bases outside the gene matches: 8. Germline V gene sequence: CDR1 MDHEN, CDR2 SYDVKM. CDR3 nucleotides: TGTGCCAGCAGTTTATCGGGGGGGACGGGAGAAGATACGCAGTATTTT. Translated, it gives CASSLSGGTGEDTQYF.

The chain recombines TRBV6-4 with TRBJ2-1; 9 positions agree with TRBD1. The J segment lost 6 bases and the V segment lost 6 bases, leaving 6 bases of the junction unmatched. The V gene's germline CDR1 is MRHNA and CDR2 SNTAGT. This CDR3 contains 14 residues. In nucleotides, the CDR3 is TGTGCCAGCAGCGGAGAGACAGGGGGCAATGAGCAGTTCTTC. Protein product: CASSGETGGNEQFF.

Ten or more counts support this clonotype. CDR3 amino acids: CASSFQGLSADTQYF. CDR3 DNA sequence: TGTGCCAGCAGCTTTCAGGGGCTGAGTGCAGATACGCAGTATTTT. The chain combines TRBV11-2 with TRBJ2-3; D perhaps matches TRBD1 (6 bases). Trimming pared 3 bases from V and 4 bases from J, leaving 14 bases between. The CDR3 consists of 15 residues. The germline V gene encodes CDR1 SGHAT and CDR2 FQNNGV.

The chain joins TRBV7-3 to TRBJ2-2; 8 positions match TRBD1. CDR1 is SGHTA, CDR2 FQGTGA, per germline. The CDR3 consists of 15 residues. J lost 5 bases, V lost 5 bases, and 7 bases had no gene match. As DNA, the CDR3 is TGTGCCAGCAGCCGGCGGACAGGGTTGACCGGGGAGCTGTTTTTT. Its protein product is CASSRRTGLTGELFF.

The rearrangement joins TRBV14 to TRBJ2-6, with 7 nucleotides matching TRBD2. The CDR3 runs to 19 residues. Germline lookup yields CDR1 SGHDN and CDR2 FVKESK. With V trimmed by 1 base and J by 0 bases, 9 bases remained unmatched. The CDR3 coding sequence is TGTGCCAGCAGCCAAGTTCGCGAAGGGAGGGACTCTGGGGCCAACGTCCTGACTTTC. Translating it yields CASSQVREGRDSGANVLTF.

In its sample, this clonotype was seen many times. The chain combines TRBV7-2 with TRBJ1-1, with 8 bases fitting TRBD1. V trimming: 3 bases; J trimming: 7 bases; junction bases outside the gene matches: 10. In germline, CDR1 is SGHTA, CDR2 FQGNSA. The CDR3 length is 15 residues. In DNA, the CDR3 is TGTGCCAGCAGCTTGACCCCCGGGACAGGATATGAAGCTTTCTTT. The encoded protein is CASSLTPGTGYEAFF.

This clonotype was recorded at least ten times. The gene calls are TRBV7-6 and TRBJ2-5; possible D gene TRBD1, 7 bases. The CDR3 length is 15 residues. From germline, CDR1 is SGHVS and CDR2 FNYEAQ. V shed 5 bases and J shed 2 bases, with 15 bases lying between them. The CDR3 spells CASSTEQGTQETQYF. CDR3 in DNA: TGTGCCAGCAGCACCGAACAGGGGACTCAAGAGACCCAGTACTTC. The full variable domain, rest sourced from reference TRBV7-6 and TRBJ2-5, is GAGVSQSPRYKVTKRGQDVALRCDPISGHVSLYWYRQALGQGPEFLTYFNYEAQQDKSGLPNDRFSAERPEGSISTLTIQRTEQRDSAMYRCASSTEQGTQETQYFGPGTRLLVL.